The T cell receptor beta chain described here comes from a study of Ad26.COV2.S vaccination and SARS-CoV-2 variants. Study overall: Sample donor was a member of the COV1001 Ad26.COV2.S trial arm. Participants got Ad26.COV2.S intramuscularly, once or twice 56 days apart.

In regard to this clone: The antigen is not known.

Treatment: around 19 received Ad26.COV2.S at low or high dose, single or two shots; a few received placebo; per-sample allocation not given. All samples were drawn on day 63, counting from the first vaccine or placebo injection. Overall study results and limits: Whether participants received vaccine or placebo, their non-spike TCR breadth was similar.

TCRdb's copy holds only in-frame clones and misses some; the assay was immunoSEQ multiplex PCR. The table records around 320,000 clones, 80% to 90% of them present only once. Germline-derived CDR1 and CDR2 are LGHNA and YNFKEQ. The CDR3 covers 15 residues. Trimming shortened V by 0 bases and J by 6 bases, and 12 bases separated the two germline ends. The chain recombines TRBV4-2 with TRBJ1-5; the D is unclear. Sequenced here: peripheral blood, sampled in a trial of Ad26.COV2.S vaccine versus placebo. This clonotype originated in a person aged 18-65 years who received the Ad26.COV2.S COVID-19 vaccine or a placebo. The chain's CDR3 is CASSQEGLMGQPQHF. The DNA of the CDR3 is TGTGCCAGCAGCCAAGAAGGGCTGATGGGTCAGCCCCAGCATTTT.